This T cell receptor beta chain comes out of a study of cytomegalovirus exposure and HLA in healthy donors. The study's findings and limits: When a later analysis compared HLA-associated TCR beta chains with equally common others, the HLA-associated chains turned out to be more clonally expanded and to have lower generation probabilities. Overall, about 160 TCR beta chains were annotated as cytomegalovirus-associated. In a later analysis, at a false discovery rate of 0.05, 15,000 to 20,000 TCR beta sequences were associated with HLA alleles. CMV antigen specificity of a few CMV-associated chains was confirmed in vitro.

PCR employed 60 Vbeta and 13 Jbeta primers. The method was immunoSEQ multiplex PCR; TCRdb's version includes in-frame clones alone and lacks a portion of them. The sample holds about 150,000 clones; less than 65% are singletons and the top ten take approximately 2.9%. As concerns this clone: Its antigen remains unidentified.

V was shortened by 3 bases and J by 0 bases, with 11 bases between the two germline ends. The CDR3 is 15 residues long. Germline assignment: CDR1 KGHSH and CDR2 LQKENI. This TCR was sampled from a woman aged 25 to 45 in good health and CMV-seropositive. Sequenced input: PBMCs. The J gene is TRBJ1-1, the V gene TRBV18; tentative D call: TRBD1 (6 bases). Written as DNA, the CDR3 is TGTGCCAGCTCACCCACCGGACAGATGAACACTGAAGCTTTCTTT. Protein sequence: CASSPTGQMNTEAFF.